The present T cell receptor (beta chain) was sequenced within a study of cytomegalovirus exposure and HLA in healthy donors. PCR used 60 Vbeta primers and 13 Jbeta primers. Method: immunoSEQ multiplex PCR; TCRdb's copy keeps in-frame clones and lacks some. This repertoire shows under 200,000 clones, about 80% found once; its top ten account for roughly 10%. This clone occurred once. Its antigen is currently unknown. Study-wide findings and caveats: Association of a missense DCLRE1C variant with TCR beta V- and J-gene trimming was reported in a later analysis.

The CDR3 is 15 amino acids. Germline V gives CDR1 SGHTA, CDR2 FQGNSA. Trimming took 3 bases from V and 6 from J; bases not matched to a gene: 6. The chain combines TRBV7-2 with TRBJ2-2, with 8 bases matching TRBD2. This sequence originates from a man between 18 and 35 years old in good health and CMV-seropositive. Sequencing used PBMCs. CDR3 nucleotides: TGTGCCAGCAGCTTTGGACTAGCCTACGCCGGGGAGCTGTTTTTT. It encodes CASSFGLAYAGELFF. The full variable domain, in which reference TRBV7-2 and TRBJ2-2 provide the parts outside the CDR3, is GAGVSQSPSNKVTEKGKDVELRCDPISGHTALYWYRQSLGQGLEFLIYFQGNSAPDKSGLPSDRFSAERTGGSVSTLTIQRTQQEDSAVYLCASSFGLAYAGELFFGEGSRLTVL.